Reported below is one TCR beta chain. Original handling: Estimation of nucleated cell counts was performed using reference gene primer amplification. Generated by immunoSEQ multiplex PCR, the TCRdb table keeps only in-frame clones and is missing some. V, J and clone size derive from that table, while D and trimming were established from the DNA sequence. The sample holds about 88,000 clones, roughly 88% seen once. V was pared by 2 bases and J by 8 bases, with 12 bases between. There are 13 residues in the CDR3. This specimen belongs to a study of blood T cell repertoires in COVID-19. Whole-study context: Acute-phase and convalescent COVID-19 samples originated in the United States, Italy and Spain. The analysed material was cDNA or gDNA that came from T cells, B-cell-depleted T cells, or PBMCs.

This sequence originates from a woman aged 80 or over with acute or convalescent COVID-19. The sample taken for sequencing was peripheral blood. The chain employs TRBV12-3 or TRBV12-4 and TRBJ1-2; no reliable D call. In nucleotides, the CDR3 is TGTGCCAGCAGTTTAAGCATAGCGGGAGGCTACACCTTC. This gives the protein CASSLSIAGGYTF.